The rows below give T cell receptor beta chains drawn from one sample of a study of blood T cell repertoires in COVID-19. Libraries were prepared by immunoSEQ multiplex PCR; TCRdb keeps only in-frame clonotypes and omits some of them. Among approximately 440,000 clones listed, about 90% were seen once. Sample: PBMCs or T cells enriched from blood (not recorded which). These receptors were collected from a man aged 18-30 years who had recovered from COVID-19. Both conserved end residues are part of each CDR3. A D gene is named only where the DNA matches it firmly. Some rows mark clone size as missing; the rest say once, few, many or name a class of expanded clone.

j_gene	abundance	v_gene	d_gene	CDR3aa	CDR3nt
TRBJ1-5	once	TRBV9	.	CASSRSEGGNQPQHF	TGTGCCAGCAGTAGGAGCGAAGGTGGCAATCAGCCCCAGCATTTT
TRBJ2-7	.	TRBV9	.	CASSVGASDSYEQYF	TGTGCCAGCAGCGTAGGTGCTAGCGACTCCTACGAGCAGTACTTC
TRBJ1-1	once	TRBV28	.	CASSPGDRPNTEAFF	TGTGCCAGCAGCCCGGGGGACCGCCCGAACACTGAAGCTTTCTTT
TRBJ1-2	.	TRBV7-8	TRBD1	CASSPRTGGHGYTF	TGTGCCAGCAGCCCGAGGACAGGGGGGCATGGCTACACCTTC
TRBJ1-5	.	TRBV7-2	.	CASSLEPPYYNQPQHF	TGTGCCAGCAGCTTAGAGCCCCCCTATTACAATCAGCCCCAGCATTTT
TRBJ1-5	.	TRBV10-3	.	CAIREGDQPQHF	TGTGCCATCAGGGAAGGGGATCAGCCCCAGCATTTT
TRBJ1-1	.	TRBV12-3/TRBV12-4	.	CASAQGTEAFF	TGTGCCAGCGCCCAGGGAACTGAAGCTTTCTTT
TRBJ2-5	.	TRBV4-2	.	CASSQETRQGRETQYF	TGTGCCAGCAGCCAAGAGACTAGGCAGGGTAGAGAGACCCAGTACTTC
TRBJ2-1	.	TRBV5-1	TRBD1	CASSAGQGSYNEQFF	TGCGCCAGCAGCGCGGGACAGGGGTCCTACAATGAGCAGTTCTTC
TRBJ2-7	.	TRBV6-5	TRBD1	CASSLDRRYEQYF	TGTGCCAGCAGTTTGGACAGGCGCTACGAGCAGTACTTC
TRBJ2-3	.	TRBV2	TRBD1	CASSRGDRSTDTQYF	TGTGCCAGCAGTCGTGGGGACAGAAGCACAGATACGCAGTATTTT
TRBJ1-5	.	TRBV7-8	TRBD1	CASSFASGTGVSNQPQHF	TGTGCCAGCAGCTTCGCCTCCGGGACAGGGGTCAGCAATCAGCCCCAGCATTTT
TRBJ2-1	.	TRBV2	.	CASSVGSIATEQFF	TGTGCCAGCAGTGTGGGGTCCATAGCGACTGAGCAGTTCTTC
TRBJ1-2	.	TRBV25-1	.	CASSEPQGRGYTF	TGTGCCAGCAGTGAACCGCAGGGTAGAGGCTACACCTTC
TRBJ1-1	few	TRBV12-3/TRBV12-4	TRBD1	CASRAGTEVEAFF	TGTGCCAGCAGAGCCGGGACAGAAGTTGAAGCTTTCTTT
TRBJ1-3	.	TRBV11-3	.	CASSLVFGAGNTIYF	TGTGCCAGCAGCTTAGTGTTCGGAGCTGGAAACACCATATATTTT
TRBJ2-5	once	TRBV6-5	.	CASSPRGRFAQTQYF	TGTGCCAGCAGTCCCCGAGGGAGATTTGCGCAGACCCAGTACTTC
TRBJ1-5	.	TRBV18	.	CASSPRFGEPQHF	TGTGCCAGCTCACCCCGTTTCGGGGAGCCCCAGCATTTT
TRBJ1-1	.	TRBV24-1	TRBD1	CATSESGQGTAFF	TGTGCCACCAGTGAGTCGGGACAGGGGACGGCTTTCTTT
TRBJ1-2	.	TRBV28	.	CASSPDRRGGYTF	TGTGCCAGCAGTCCCGATAGGCGAGGTGGCTACACCTTC
TRBJ2-1	.	TRBV18	TRBD1	CASSLPTGGIYNEQFF	TGTGCCAGCTCACTACCTACAGGGGGCATCTACAATGAGCAGTTCTTC
TRBJ2-1	once	TRBV6-5	TRBD1	CASRRTGDDNEQFF	TGTGCCAGCCGAAGGACAGGGGATGACAATGAGCAGTTCTTC
TRBJ1-1	.	TRBV7-3	TRBD1	CASSGDRLNTEAFF	TGTGCCAGCAGCGGGGACAGATTGAACACTGAAGCTTTCTTT
TRBJ1-2	.	TRBV28	.	CASSPVLEYGYTF	TGTGCCAGCAGTCCTGTCCTCGAGTATGGCTACACCTTC
TRBJ2-1	.	TRBV2	TRBD2	CASSASGSRDEQFF	TGTGCCAGCAGTGCTAGCGGGAGTAGGGATGAGCAGTTCTTC
TRBJ1-2	.	TRBV2	.	CASLFRLNGYTF	TGTGCCAGCTTATTCAGGCTTAATGGCTACACCTTC
TRBJ1-2	.	TRBV6-5	.	CASSYQESYGYTF	TGTGCCAGCAGTTACCAGGAAAGCTATGGCTACACCTTC
TRBJ1-2	.	TRBV27	.	CASSITRAEPYGYTF	TGTGCCAGCAGTATAACCCGAGCCGAGCCCTATGGCTACACCTTC
TRBJ1-4	.	TRBV12-3/TRBV12-4	.	CASSFWDTEKLFF	TGTGCCAGCAGTTTTTGGGACACTGAAAAACTGTTTTTT
TRBJ1-1	.	TRBV12-3/TRBV12-4	.	CASSFRGEAFF	TGTGCCAGCAGTTTCAGAGGTGAAGCTTTCTTT
TRBJ2-7	.	TRBV6-5	TRBD2	CASSSRLAFEQYF	TGTGCCAGCAGTTCCAGACTAGCTTTCGAGCAGTACTTC
TRBJ2-6	.	TRBV4-2	TRBD2	CASSPREGGEISGANVLTF	TGTGCCAGCAGCCCCCGGGAGGGAGGGGAGATCTCTGGGGCCAACGTCCTGACTTTC
TRBJ2-1	once	TRBV7-9	.	CASSIGLKQFF	TGTGCCAGCAGCATTGGACTGAAGCAGTTCTTC
TRBJ1-6	.	TRBV15	TRBD1	CATSRDQGAMSNSPLHF	TGTGCCACCAGCAGAGACCAGGGGGCTATGTCGAATTCACCCCTCCACTTT
TRBJ1-5	.	TRBV5-1	TRBD1	CASSLEGTGGTQPQHF	TGCGCCAGCAGCTTGGAGGGGACAGGGGGAACTCAGCCCCAGCATTTT
TRBJ2-1	.	TRBV6-5	.	CATKGGSDNEQFF	TGTGCCACTAAGGGGGGGAGTGACAATGAGCAGTTCTTC
TRBJ1-2	.	TRBV5-1	TRBD1	CASSWDGTENYGYTF	TGCGCCAGCAGCTGGGACGGGACAGAAAACTATGGCTACACCTTC
TRBJ1-5	.	TRBV6-5	.	CASSFSQASNQPQHF	TGTGCCAGCAGTTTCAGTCAGGCTTCCAATCAGCCCCAGCATTTT
TRBJ1-1	.	TRBV7-6	TRBD1	CASSSLGGRNTEAFF	TGTGCCAGCAGCAGCCTAGGGGGCAGGAACACTGAAGCTTTCTTT
TRBJ2-5	.	TRBV5-1	TRBD2	CASSFRGGASETQYF	TGCGCCAGCAGCTTTCGCGGGGGGGCCTCAGAGACCCAGTACTTC
TRBJ2-3	.	TRBV2	TRBD2	CASKKTSGTSTDTQYF	TGTGCCAGCAAGAAGACTAGCGGGACCAGCACAGATACGCAGTATTTT
TRBJ1-1	.	TRBV5-1	TRBD1	CASSRGQDSSEAFF	TGCGCCAGCAGCCGGGGACAGGATTCCAGTGAAGCTTTCTTT
TRBJ2-7	.	TRBV6-5	.	CASSYGQNYEQYF	TGTGCCAGCAGTTACGGGCAGAACTACGAGCAGTACTTC
TRBJ1-5	.	TRBV9	.	CASSVEPGGPNQPQHF	TGTGCCAGCAGCGTAGAGCCCGGGGGACCCAATCAGCCCCAGCATTTT
TRBJ2-1	.	TRBV3-1/TRBV3-2	TRBD1	CASSQEGTGINEQFF	TGTGCCAGCAGCCAAGAGGGGACAGGAATCAATGAGCAGTTCTTC
TRBJ1-3	.	TRBV3-1/TRBV3-2	.	CASSQGPRPGNTIYF	TGTGCCAGCAGCCAGGGCCCTCGGCCCGGAAACACCATATATTTT
TRBJ1-4	.	TRBV12-3/TRBV12-4	TRBD1	CASSTGAGEKLFF	TGTGCCAGCAGCACAGGGGCGGGGGAAAAACTGTTTTTT
TRBJ2-1	.	TRBV7-3	.	CASSLGRMSYNEQFF	TGTGCCAGCAGCTTAGGGAGGATGTCCTACAATGAGCAGTTCTTC
TRBJ1-1	.	TRBV6-5	TRBD1	CASSLPGGNTEAFF	TGTGCCAGCAGCCTCCCAGGGGGCAACACTGAAGCTTTCTTT